The clone carrying this T cell receptor (beta chain) is a singleton in its sample. One end of the junction does not line up with germline, which may come from a read error. The CDR3 is 16 residues long. The germline V gene encodes CDR1 SSHAT and CDR2 FNYEAQ (reference sequence). This sample stems from a study of T cell responses to AZD1222 COVID-19 vaccine. The table came from immunoSEQ multiplex PCR; TCRdb's copy has only in-frame clones and leaves some out. The profile shows approximately 150,000 clones, about 91% of them singletons. This TCR was recovered from an adult who received the AZD1222 COVID-19 vaccine. This chain joins TRBV7-7 and TRBJ2-2; perhaps TRBD2 as D (5 bases). The sample consisted of peripheral blood, taken 28 days after the second AZD1222 dose. This CDR3 reads CASTKARVGNAGELFF. The CDR3 region has the DNA TGTGCTAGCACCAAGGCGAGGGTAGGGAATGCCGGGGAGCTGTTTTTT.